This passage covers 8 T cell receptor beta chains from one sample sequenced in a study of OX40 agonist ivuxolimab in advanced cancers. Libraries were prepared by immunoSEQ multiplex PCR; TCRdb keeps only in-frame clonotypes and omits some of them. The repertoire holds approximately 21,000 clones, with around 80% as singletons. The sequences come from CD4+ or CD8+ T cells sorted from blood, collected in a trial of the OX40 agonist ivuxolimab. These TCRs come from an adult with an advanced solid tumor such as melanoma, head and neck, liver or kidney cancer.

This rearrangement joins TRBV7-9 to TRBJ2-6, with 7 bases aligning to TRBD1. V shed 5 bases and J 2 bases; nucleotides not matched to a gene: 3. CDR1 and CDR2 from the germline V gene are SEHNR and FQNEAQ (reference sequence). The CDR3 sequence is 15 residues long. For the CDR3, the DNA is TGTGCCAGCAGCACCACAGGGGCTGGGGCCAACGTCCTGACTTTC. Its translation is CASSTTGAGANVLTF.

The chain recombines TRBV28 with TRBJ1-2; tentatively, D is TRBD1 (5 bases). The CDR3 runs 14 residues. Trimming left V 8 bases short and J 6 bases short, with 19 bases between. Germline-derived CDR1 and CDR2 are MDHEN and SYDVKM. The CDR3 DNA reads as TGTGCCAGCCAGGACGGTGGGGGGATAGATGGCTACACCTTC. Amino acid sequence: CASQDGGGIDGYTF.

The J gene is TRBJ2-7, the V gene TRBV5-6; tentatively, D is TRBD1 (5 bases). Trimming left V 1 base short and J 3 bases short, with 8 bases between. Germline CDR1 reads SGHDT; CDR2 reads YYEEEE. CDR3 length: 13 residues. The CDR3 protein is CASSLQQVYEQYF. In DNA form, the CDR3 reads TGTGCCAGCAGCTTGCAACAGGTCTACGAGCAGTACTTC.

The chain has TRBV7-8 and TRBJ2-1, with TRBD2 as a possible D gene (6 bases). V lost 0 bases and J lost 0, with 12 bases in between. The germline V gene encodes CDR1 SGHVS and CDR2 FQNEAQ. This CDR3 has 17 residues. CDR3 protein: CASSLAGAGPSYNEQFF. The CDR3 bases are TGTGCCAGCAGCTTAGCAGGGGCGGGGCCCTCCTACAATGAGCAGTTCTTC.

This clone was observed once. The chain uses TRBV29-1 and TRBJ2-7; 7 positions match TRBD1. J was trimmed by 2 bases and V by 5 bases; bases with no gene match: 6. CDR3 size: 13 residues. CDR1 and CDR2 (germline): SQVTM, ANQGSEA. The CDR3, as DNA: TGCAGCGTTCTGACAGGGAGCGCCTACGAGCAGTACTTC. This translates into CSVLTGSAYEQYF.

This clone occurred once. The junction does not match germline at one end; this may be a read error. This chain joins TRBV7-6 and TRBJ2-5, with TRBD2 as a possible D gene (6 bases). This CDR3 spans 15 amino acids. Germline V gene sequence: CDR1 SGHVS, CDR2 FNYEAQ. CDR3 in DNA: TGTGCCAGCAGCTTAGCGCCGGCTAGCGCAGAGACCCAGCACTTC. Protein: CASSLAPASAETQHF.

The chain carries TRBV2 and TRBJ2-7; 9 nucleotides align to TRBD1. The CDR3 runs to 15 residues. In germline, CDR1 is SNHLY, CDR2 FYNNEI. J gave up 3 bases and V 6 bases, and 9 bases lay outside the gene matches. The CDR3 protein is CASSETGGGNYEQYF. The CDR3 nucleotides read TGTGCCAGCAGCGAGACAGGGGGGGGGAACTACGAGCAGTACTTC.

The chain carries TRBV11-3 and TRBJ2-7; 7 bases are shared with TRBD1. CDR3 length equals 14 residues. J lost 2 bases, V lost 4 bases, and 5 bases had no gene match. Germline CDR1 is SGHNT and CDR2 is YENEEA. Here the CDR3 reads CASSSWDSPYEQYF. CDR3 sequence (DNA): TGTGCCAGCAGCTCCTGGGACAGTCCCTACGAGCAGTACTTC.